This TCR beta chain comes out of a study of cytomegalovirus exposure and HLA in healthy donors. The length of the CDR3 is 14 residues. V lost 2 bases to trimming and J lost 0 bases, with 7 bases between them. The germline CDR1 and CDR2 sequences are SGHTA and FQGTGA. PCR employed 60 Vbeta and 13 Jbeta primers. The protocol was immunoSEQ multiplex PCR, while the TCRdb copy is restricted to in-frame clones and leaves out a portion. The repertoire includes some 70,000 clones, roughly four fifths of them detected once, and 6.3% sits in the top ten. The V and J genes are TRBV7-3 and TRBJ1-1, with no clear D. Sequences were obtained from PBMCs. The receptor was derived from a man in his fifties or sixties in good health and CMV-seronegative. CDR3 protein: CASSLVSVNTEAFF. CDR3 DNA: TGTGCCAGCAGCTTAGTATCTGTGAACACTGAAGCTTTCTTT. The full variable domain, with the rest looked up from reference TRBV7-3 and TRBJ1-1, is GAGVSQTPSNKVTEKGKYVELRCDPISGHTALYWYRQSLGQGPEFLIYFQGTGAADDSGLPNDRFFAVRPEGSVSTLKIQRTERGDSAVYLCASSLVSVNTEAFFGQGTRLTVV.